This paragraph covers one TCR beta chain sequence. The CDR3 has 11 residues. CDR1 DFQATT and CDR2 SNEGSKA come from the germline V gene (reference sequence). Trimming shortened V by 4 bases and J by 11 bases, and 11 bases separated the two germline ends. The source of the sample is a study of blood T cell repertoires in COVID-19. Study overall: The samples span acute and convalescent COVID-19 from the United States, Italy and Spain.

As originally analysed: By means of reference gene primer amplification, nucleated cell counts were estimated. Repertoires were generated with immunoSEQ multiplex PCR, while TCRdb's copy carries only in-frame clones and drops some. V and J calls and clone size are copied from that table; D and trimming were computed from the DNA. The sample carries about 300,000 clones, about 88% recorded once. The TCR sequence derives from a human donor with COVID-19, enrolled during active disease. The donor label of this sample is uncertain. The chain carries TRBV20-1 and TRBJ1-4; no definite D call. The sample taken for sequencing was peripheral blood. CDR3 DNA: TGCAGTGCTAAGAACCAGGATAAACTGTTTTTT. Protein: CSAKNQDKLFF.